The 18 T cell receptor beta chains reported below all come from one sample, sequenced in a study of Ad26.COV2.S vaccination and SARS-CoV-2 variants. Some clones are missing from TCRdb's copy, which holds only in-frame ones; the method was immunoSEQ multiplex PCR. Of 400,000 to 500,000 clones in the sample, approximately 87% are singletons; the top ten hold less than 4.5%. Regarding treatment: around 19 received Ad26.COV2.S at low or high dose, single or two shots; about 5 received placebo; per-sample allocation not given. It was on day 63 after the first vaccine or placebo injection that samples were taken. The material was peripheral blood, obtained in a trial of Ad26.COV2.S vaccine versus placebo. These receptors originate from a person aged 18-65 years who received the Ad26.COV2.S COVID-19 vaccine or a placebo.

This rearrangement joins TRBV5-1 to TRBJ1-2; 8 positions match TRBD1. J was trimmed by 6 bases and V by 0 bases; bases with no gene match: 4. This CDR3 is built from 14 residues. Germline CDR1 and CDR2: SGHRS and YFSETQ. CDR3 DNA sequence: TGCGCCAGCAGCTTGGAGCAGGGGGCTGATGGCTACACCTTC. This translates into CASSLEQGADGYTF.

The J gene is TRBJ1-2, the V gene TRBV7-9; unclear D gene. With 5 bases removed from V and 2 bases from J, the gap between germline ends came to 18 bases. CDR3 size: 16 residues. The V gene's germline CDR1 is SEHNR and CDR2 FQNEAQ (reference sequence). The CDR3 region is CASSQSGVRSNYGYTF. CDR3 DNA sequence: TGTGCCAGCAGCCAAAGTGGGGTACGTAGCAACTATGGCTACACCTTC.

The chain combines TRBV6-5 with TRBJ1-2; D might be TRBD1 (6 bases). The CDR3 runs 14 residues. The V gene lost 8 bases and the J gene lost 3 bases, with 16 bases spanning the gap. CDR1 and CDR2 from the germline V gene are MNHEY and SVGAGI. In DNA, the CDR3 is TGTGCCAGCTCCCCAGGGGTCCTTTACTATGGCTACACCTTC. This gives the protein CASSPGVLYYGYTF.

The CDR3 nucleotides are TGTGCCAGCAGACGGGCGGGACAGGGGATAAACAATGAGCAGTTCTTC. This codes for CASRRAGQGINNEQFF. This rearrangement joins TRBV3-1 (or the pseudogene TRBV3-2) to TRBJ2-1, with 10 bases identical to TRBD1. Germline V lookup: CDR1 LGHDT, CDR2 YNNKEL (reference sequence). The ends lost 6 bases at V and 5 bases at J; junction bases unmatched: 10. CDR3 size: 16 residues.

This clone was found a few times. This chain joins TRBV7-6 and TRBJ2-2; D is tentatively TRBD1 or TRBD2 (6 bases each). This CDR3 spans 17 amino acids. Germline-derived CDR1 and CDR2 are SGHVS and FNYEAQ. V was clipped by 3 bases and J by 6 bases, with 20 bases between them. The CDR3 nucleotides read TGTGCCAGCAGCTTTTTATCGGGTGGAGGGGGAGCCGGGGAGCTGTTTTTT. Translating it yields CASSFLSGGGGAGELFF.

In regard to this clone: The sample has other DNA sequences that encode this CDR3 too. DNA for the CDR3: TGTGCCAGCAGTTTCCTCAATCAGCCCCAGCATTTT. Translated: CASSFLNQPQHF. The V gene is TRBV28, the J gene TRBJ1-5; D call uncertain. V was shortened by 3 bases and J by 3 bases, with 3 bases between the two germline ends. Germline V gene data show CDR1 as MDHEN and CDR2 as SYDVKM. This CDR3 has 12 residues.

This clone showed up just a few times. The same CDR3 is also encoded by other DNA sequences in this sample. This chain joins TRBV6-5 and TRBJ2-5, with D uncertain. The length of the CDR3 is 11 residues. Germline lookup yields CDR1 MNHEY and CDR2 SVGAGI. Trimming left V 5 bases short and J 2 bases short, with 3 bases between. The DNA for the CDR3 is TGTGCCAGCAGTAGACAAGAGACCCAGTACTTC. It codes for CASSRQETQYF.

The chain uses TRBV11-3 and TRBJ2-2; 7 positions agree with TRBD1. Trimming took 2 bases from V and 1 from J; bases not matched to a gene: 4. The germline V gene has CDR1 SGHNT and CDR2 YENEEA. This CDR3 is 16 amino acids long. The CDR3 reads CASSLNDRVNTGELFF. The CDR3 coding sequence is TGTGCCAGCAGCTTAAACGACAGGGTGAACACCGGGGAGCTGTTTTTT.

The chain carries TRBV9 and TRBJ1-4; a weak D match, TRBD1 (5 bases). Germline V CDR1 and CDR2: SGDLS, YYNGEE. The CDR3 length is 15 residues. V was cut by 0 bases and J by 7 bases, with 13 bases left in between. This CDR3 is CASSVGGREAEKLFF. In nucleotides, the CDR3 is TGTGCCAGCAGCGTAGGGGGACGGGAAGCTGAAAAACTGTTTTTT.

V and J are TRBV19 and TRBJ1-5, with D possibly matching TRBD1 (5 bases). Germline V lookup: CDR1 LNHDA, CDR2 SQIVND (reference sequence). V lost 8 bases and J 3 bases, leaving 17 bases between the germline ends. This CDR3 is 15 amino acids long. The CDR3 DNA follows: TGTGCCAGTTCTACCACGGGACTTTACAATCAGCCCCAGCATTTT. Protein product: CASSTTGLYNQPQHF.

This chain uses TRBV3-1 (or the pseudogene TRBV3-2) with TRBJ1-5, with 10 bases that match TRBD1. The CDR3 has 16 residues. The junction had 3 bases not matched to a gene; V was cut back by 1 base and J by 3 bases. The germline CDR1 and CDR2 sequences are LGHDT and YNNKEL (reference sequence). The CDR3 DNA reads TGTGCCAGCAGCCAAGGCGACAGGGGGCACAATCAGCCCCAGCATTTT. It yields the protein CASSQGDRGHNQPQHF.

With respect to this clone: The same CDR3 also results from other DNA sequences found in this sample. The chain joins TRBV19 to TRBJ2-7; TRBD1 might be the D (6 bases). Between the trimmed V and J ends, which lost 5 bases and 3 bases, there was a span of 11 bases. CDR3 size: 13 residues. Germline V lookup: CDR1 LNHDA, CDR2 SQIVND (reference sequence). This CDR3 reads CASSPGQRYEQYF. CDR3 sequence (DNA): TGTGCCAGTAGTCCCGGACAGCGCTACGAGCAGTACTTC.

The rearrangement links TRBV25-1 to TRBJ2-7, with 13 bases matching TRBD2. Germline lookup yields CDR1 MGHDK and CDR2 SYGVNS. This CDR3 has 15 amino acids. Losses at the gene ends were 3 bases for V and 6 bases for J; bases not matched to a gene: 5. In DNA, the CDR3 is TGTGCCAGCAGTGACCTCGGGACTAGCGGGACCGAGCAGTACTTC. Encoded protein: CASSDLGTSGTEQYF.

The gene calls are TRBV5-4 and TRBJ1-6, with TRBD1 identical over 7 bases. The CDR3 has 16 amino acids. The V and J ends lost 4 bases and 5 bases, in that order; junction bases with no gene match: 9. Germline CDR1 and CDR2: SGHNT and YYREEE (reference sequence). CDR3 in DNA: TGTGCCAGCAGCATAACCGGGACAGCCAATAATTCACCCCTCCACTTT. It specifies CASSITGTANNSPLHF. The full variable domain, rest sourced from reference TRBV5-4 and TRBJ1-6, is ETGVTQSPTHLIKTRGQQVTLRCSSQSGHNTVSWYQQALGQGPQFIFQYYREEENGRGNFPPRFSGLQFPNYSSELNVNALELDDSALYLCASSITGTANNSPLHFGNGTRLTVT.

The rearrangement uses TRBV20-1 and TRBJ2-1; D is possibly TRBD1 (6 bases). The length of the CDR3 is 11 residues. Trimming stripped 7 bases from V and 2 bases from J, with 6 bases between. CDR1 is DFQATT and CDR2 is SNEGSKA in the germline V gene (reference sequence). CDR3 nucleotide sequence: TGCAGTGAGGGGGCCTACAATGAGCAGTTCTTC. Translated: CSEGAYNEQFF.

This chain links TRBV6-2 or TRBV6-3 with TRBJ1-2; 7 bases align to TRBD1. Trimming took 6 bases from V and 4 from J; bases not matched to a gene: 17. CDR1 is MNHEY and CDR2 is SVGEGT in the germline V gene. The CDR3 totals 17 residues. The CDR3 sequence: CASSRGTTRDSFYGYTF. CDR3 in DNA: TGTGCCAGCAGCCGTGGGACGACCCGGGACAGCTTCTATGGCTACACCTTC.

The chain carries TRBV7-3 and TRBJ2-2, with 10 bases fitting TRBD1. The germline V gene encodes CDR1 SGHTA and CDR2 FQGTGA. This CDR3 is 16 amino acids long. Trimming at V came to 5 bases and at J to 2 bases, leaving 5 bases not matched to a gene. The CDR3 protein is CASSIGQGGNTGELFF. CDR3 nucleotides: TGTGCCAGCAGCATAGGACAGGGGGGTAACACCGGGGAGCTGTTTTTT.

This clone has only a few counts. J is TRBJ2-1 and V is TRBV5-1; no definite D call. Between the trimmed V and J ends, which lost 9 bases and 1 base, there was a span of 11 bases. The germline V gene has CDR1 SGHRS and CDR2 YFSETQ. The CDR3 is 13 amino acids. The DNA for the CDR3 is TGCGCCACCTCGACTCGTTCCTACAATGAGCAGTTCTTC. Translation gives CATSTRSYNEQFF.